This TCR beta chain was profiled in a study of a mutant IDH1 vaccine in newly diagnosed glioma (dated by TCRdb to the early 2020s). Background for the entire study: Vaccination began 4-6 weeks after radiotherapy alone, or alongside temozolomide cycles in the chemotherapy-containing groups. Of the approximately 33 treated patients, about 62% were male and 37.5% were female, and the mean age was around 40 years. Peripheral blood samples were drawn at six visits, namely V03 (baseline), V05, V07, V10, V12 and V13. For exploratory analyses, longitudinal TCRB deep sequencing was carried out in roughly 25 treated patients wherever samples were available. The week-35 safety follow-up was designated visit V12, and the week-47 end of study was designated visit V13. Prior to enrollment, standard therapy consisting of radiotherapy alone, temozolomide alone, or radiochemotherapy with temozolomide had been administered to patients, with the combination being received by most patients.

The CDR3 goes from the cysteine to the phenylalanine over 16 residues. The read is trimmed to its CDR3 DNA, 48 bases read in frame from base 1. In the germline V gene (reference sequence), CDR1 corresponds to SGHAT and CDR2 to FQDESV. Relative to germline, V is missing 5 bases and J is missing 2 bases, with 9 bases of the junction outside any gene match. Per the publication, the time point label means: week 35, safety follow-up. A 20-mer mutant IDH1 peptide at 300 micrograms in Montanide made up each vaccine dose, which was injected subcutaneously together with topical imiquimod. Patients received eight vaccinations in weeks 1, 3, 5, 7, 11, 15, 19 and 23, corresponding to visits V03 through V10. Donors had newly diagnosed WHO grade 3 or 4 IDH1-mutant astrocytomas with loss of nuclear ATRX. The samples were drawn from NOA16, a multicentre, single-arm, open-label phase I trial in Germany that tested a mutant IDH1 peptide vaccine in humans for the first time. Genomic DNA for TCRB sequencing was extracted from EDTA blood using the DNeasy Blood and Tissue Kit.

Study-wide findings and limitations: PBMC samples for TCRB deep sequencing were selected based on availability. No apparent relationship was observed between pseudoprogression and alterations in the top peripheral T cell clonotypes detected by TCRB sequencing. Across multiple MHC alleles, vaccine-induced immune responses were seen in more than 80% of patients. It was noted by the authors that analyses of patient blood samples could not be reproduced owing to sample limitations.

This clone is termed medium-sized (0.01 to 0.1%). Its antigen target is currently unknown. No clone much larger than this one lies a single base away; base qualities are absent. Library creation used the immunoSEQ multiplex PCR assay. Following the manufacturer's protocol, the hsTCRB Kit was used to amplify rearranged TCR beta chain sequences. An Illumina MiSeq was used to sequence the TCRB libraries. Per the original workflow: Demultiplexing, trimming and gene mapping were performed with the kit vendor's proprietary platform. TCRdb provides this immuneACCESS table in a form limited to in-frame rearrangements. Some clones are lacking; in checked studies, under half of them reflect an unresolved V gene, and why the rest are absent is not known. That table is the source of V, J and clone size, and D and trimming were worked out from the DNA. Recorded for this sample are some 31,000 clones; around 77% of them occurred a single time. Of the sample, about 9.3% is held by the ten largest clones.

This clonotype was obtained from a woman under 40 with glioma. Some clones in this sample may be carry-over from other donors' samples. The specimen comprised PBMCs, sampled from a glioma patient whose treatment included an IDH1 peptide vaccine. Recombination linked TRBV11-1 to TRBJ2-5; TRBD1 aligns with 9 central bases. The DNA sequence follows: TGTGCCAGCAGCATAGGACAGGGGACTGTACAAGAGACCCAGTACTTC. The resulting protein is CASSIGQGTVQETQYF.